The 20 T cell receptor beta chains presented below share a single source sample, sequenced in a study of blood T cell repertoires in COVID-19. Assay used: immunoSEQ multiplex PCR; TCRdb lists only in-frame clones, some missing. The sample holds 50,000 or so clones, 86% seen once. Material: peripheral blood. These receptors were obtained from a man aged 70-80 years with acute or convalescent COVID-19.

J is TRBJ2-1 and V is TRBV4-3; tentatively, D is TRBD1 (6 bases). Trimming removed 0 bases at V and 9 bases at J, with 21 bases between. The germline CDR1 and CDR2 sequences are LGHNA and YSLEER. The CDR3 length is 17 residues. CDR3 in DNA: TGCGCCAGCAGCCAAGATCGTTACGGTCCCGCGGACAGTGAGCAGTTCTTC. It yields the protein CASSQDRYGPADSEQFF.

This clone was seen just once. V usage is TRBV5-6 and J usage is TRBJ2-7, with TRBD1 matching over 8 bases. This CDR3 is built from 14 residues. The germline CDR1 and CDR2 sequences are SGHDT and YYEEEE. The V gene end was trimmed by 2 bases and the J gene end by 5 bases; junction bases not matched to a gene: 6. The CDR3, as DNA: TGTGCCAGCAGCTTAACTCAGGGGGCCCACGAGCAGTACGTC. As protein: CASSLTQGAHEQYV.

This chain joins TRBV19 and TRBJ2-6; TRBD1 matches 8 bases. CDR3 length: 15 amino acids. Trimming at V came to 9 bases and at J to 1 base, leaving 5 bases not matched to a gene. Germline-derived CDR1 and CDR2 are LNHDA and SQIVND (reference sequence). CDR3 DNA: TGTGCCAGCCAGGACAGGGTGTCTGGGGCCAACGTCCTGACTTTC. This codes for CASQDRVSGANVLTF.

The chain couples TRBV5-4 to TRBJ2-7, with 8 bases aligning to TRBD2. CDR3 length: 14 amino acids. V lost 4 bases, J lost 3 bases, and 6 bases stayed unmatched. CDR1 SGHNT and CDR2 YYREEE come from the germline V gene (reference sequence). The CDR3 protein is CASSPSGSSYEQYF. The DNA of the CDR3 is TGTGCCAGCAGCCCGAGCGGGAGCAGCTACGAGCAGTACTTC.

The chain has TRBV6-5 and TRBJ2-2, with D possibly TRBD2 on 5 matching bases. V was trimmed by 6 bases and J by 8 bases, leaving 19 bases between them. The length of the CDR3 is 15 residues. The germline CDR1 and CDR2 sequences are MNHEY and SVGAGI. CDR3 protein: CASRAPGIGSGELFF. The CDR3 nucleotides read TGTGCCAGCAGGGCCCCGGGGATTGGCTCTGGGGAGCTGTTTTTT.

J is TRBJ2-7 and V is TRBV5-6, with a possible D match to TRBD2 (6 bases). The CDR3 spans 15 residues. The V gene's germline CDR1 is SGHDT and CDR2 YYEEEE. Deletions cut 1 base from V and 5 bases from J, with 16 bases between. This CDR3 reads CASSLWPSSDDEQYF. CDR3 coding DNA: TGTGCCAGCAGCTTGTGGCCCTCTAGCGACGACGAGCAGTACTTC.

DNA of the CDR3: TGTGCCAGCAGTGAAGGGGGCAGGGCTGAAGCTTTCTTT. Translated, it gives CASSEGGRAEAFF. The chain combines TRBV6-1 with TRBJ1-1; weak D call: TRBD1 (5 bases). This CDR3 contains 13 residues. Trimming cost V 1 base and J 6 bases, with 9 bases left between them. Germline loops: CDR1 MNHNS, CDR2 SASEGT.

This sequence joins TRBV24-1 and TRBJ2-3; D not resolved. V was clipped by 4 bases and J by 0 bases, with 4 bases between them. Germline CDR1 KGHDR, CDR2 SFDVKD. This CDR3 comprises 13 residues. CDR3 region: CATSDPSTDTQYF. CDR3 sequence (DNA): TGTGCCACCAGTGACCCGAGCACAGATACGCAGTATTTT.

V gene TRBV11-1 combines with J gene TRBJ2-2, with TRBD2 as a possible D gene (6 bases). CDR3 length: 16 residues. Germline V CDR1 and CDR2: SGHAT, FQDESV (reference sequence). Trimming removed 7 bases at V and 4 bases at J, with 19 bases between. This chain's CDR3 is CASTPLRRAFTGELFF. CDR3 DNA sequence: TGTGCCAGCACTCCTCTCAGGAGGGCTTTCACCGGGGAGCTGTTTTTT.

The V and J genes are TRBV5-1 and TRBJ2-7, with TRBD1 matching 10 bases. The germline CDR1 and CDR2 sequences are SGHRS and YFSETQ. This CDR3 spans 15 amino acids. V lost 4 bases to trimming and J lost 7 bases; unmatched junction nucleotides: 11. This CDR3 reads CASSLGGTGVGEQYF. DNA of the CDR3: TGCGCCAGCAGCCTGGGCGGGACAGGGGTAGGGGAGCAGTACTTC.

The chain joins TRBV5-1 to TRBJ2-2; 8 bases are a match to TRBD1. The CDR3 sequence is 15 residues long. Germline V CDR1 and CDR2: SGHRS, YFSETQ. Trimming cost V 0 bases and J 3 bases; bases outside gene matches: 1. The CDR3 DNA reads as TGCGCCAGCAGCTTGGAGACAGGGGACACCGGGGAGCTGTTTTTT. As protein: CASSLETGDTGELFF.

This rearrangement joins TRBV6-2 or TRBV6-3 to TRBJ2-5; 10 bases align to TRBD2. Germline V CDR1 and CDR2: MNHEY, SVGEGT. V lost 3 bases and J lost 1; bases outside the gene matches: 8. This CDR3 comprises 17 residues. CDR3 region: CASSYFPGLATQETQYF. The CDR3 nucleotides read TGTGCCAGCAGTTATTTTCCGGGACTAGCGACCCAAGAGACCCAGTACTTC.

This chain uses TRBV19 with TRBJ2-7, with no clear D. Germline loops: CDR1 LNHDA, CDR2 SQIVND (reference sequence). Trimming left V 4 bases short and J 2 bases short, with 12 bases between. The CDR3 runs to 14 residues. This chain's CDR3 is CASSRAVQTYEQYF. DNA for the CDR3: TGTGCCAGTAGTAGGGCAGTCCAAACCTACGAGCAGTACTTC.

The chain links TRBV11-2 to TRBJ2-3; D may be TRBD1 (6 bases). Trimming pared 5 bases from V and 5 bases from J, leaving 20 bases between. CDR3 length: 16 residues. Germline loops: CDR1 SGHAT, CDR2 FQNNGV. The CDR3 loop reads CASSTGQGSYGDTQYF. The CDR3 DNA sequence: TGTGCCAGCAGCACAGGCCAGGGGTCGTACGGAGATACGCAGTATTTT.

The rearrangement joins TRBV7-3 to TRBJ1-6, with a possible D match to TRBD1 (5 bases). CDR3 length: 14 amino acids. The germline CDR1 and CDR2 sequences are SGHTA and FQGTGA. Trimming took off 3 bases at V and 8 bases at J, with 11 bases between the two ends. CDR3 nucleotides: TGTGCCAGCAGCTTCGGGGGGTTTGATTCACCCCTCCACTTT. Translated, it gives CASSFGGFDSPLHF. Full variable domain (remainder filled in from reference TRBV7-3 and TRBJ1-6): GAGVSQTPSNKVTEKGKYVELRCDPISGHTALYWYRQSLGQGPEFLIYFQGTGAADDSGLPNDRFFAVRPEGSVSTLKIQRTERGDSAVYLCASSFGGFDSPLHFGNGTRLTVT.

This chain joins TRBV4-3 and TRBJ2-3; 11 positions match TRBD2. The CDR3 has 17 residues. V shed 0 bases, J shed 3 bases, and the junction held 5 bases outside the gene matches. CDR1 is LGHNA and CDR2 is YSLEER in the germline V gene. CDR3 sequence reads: CASSQDPLAGGTDTQYF. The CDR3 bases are TGCGCCAGCAGCCAAGACCCTCTAGCGGGAGGAACAGATACGCAGTATTTT.

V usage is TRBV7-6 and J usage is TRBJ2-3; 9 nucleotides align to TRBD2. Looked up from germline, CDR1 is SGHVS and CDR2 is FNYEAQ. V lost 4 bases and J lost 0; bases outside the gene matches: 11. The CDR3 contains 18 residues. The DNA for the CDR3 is TGTGCCAGCAGCTCGACCTGGCCGGGACTAGCTAGCACAGATACGCAGTATTTT. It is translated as CASSSTWPGLASTDTQYF.

In nucleotides, the CDR3 is TGTGCCAGTAGTAGAGACAGGGAACGTCAGCCCCAGCATTTT. Translated, it gives CASSRDRERQPQHF. The chain couples TRBV19 to TRBJ1-5; 7 bases are shared with TRBD1. CDR3 size: 14 residues. The ends lost 4 bases at V and 6 bases at J; junction bases unmatched: 6. Germline V lookup: CDR1 LNHDA, CDR2 SQIVND (reference sequence).

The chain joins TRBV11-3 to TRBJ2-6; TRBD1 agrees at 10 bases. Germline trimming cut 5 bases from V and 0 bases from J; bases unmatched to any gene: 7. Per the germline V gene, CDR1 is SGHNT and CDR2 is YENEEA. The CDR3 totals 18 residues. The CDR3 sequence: CASSPDGTGASGANVLTF. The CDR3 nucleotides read TGTGCCAGCAGCCCAGACGGGACAGGGGCCTCTGGGGCCAACGTCCTGACTTTC. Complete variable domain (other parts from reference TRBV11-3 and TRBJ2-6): EAGVVQSPRYKIIEKKQPVAFWCNPISGHNTLYWYLQNLGQGPELLIRYENEEAVDDSQLPKDRFSAERLKGVDSTLKIQPAELGDSAVYLCASSPDGTGASGANVLTFGAGSRLTVL.

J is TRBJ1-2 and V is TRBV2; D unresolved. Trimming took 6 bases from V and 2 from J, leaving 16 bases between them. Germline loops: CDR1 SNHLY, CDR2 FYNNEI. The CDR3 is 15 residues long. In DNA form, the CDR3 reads TGTGCCAGCAGCGATTTGACTGAACTCAACTATGGCTACACCTTC. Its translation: CASSDLTELNYGYTF.